This section outlines one TCR beta chain sequence together with its context. This sample stems from a study of blood T cell repertoires in COVID-19. Original processing notes: Using reference gene primer amplification, nucleated cell counts were estimated. The method was immunoSEQ multiplex PCR; TCRdb's version includes in-frame clones alone and lacks a portion of them. The V and J calls and clone size are taken from that table; D and trimming were inferred from the DNA. The table records about 110,000 clones, approximately 84% of them present only once. V was clipped by 8 bases and J by 6 bases; unmatched bases: 3. The CDR3 has 12 amino acids. In germline, CDR1 is SQVTM, CDR2 ANQGSEA.

The specimen sequenced was peripheral blood. The chain has TRBV29-1 and TRBJ2-3; the match to TRBD2 covers 12 bases. The receptor comes from a human donor in a cohort sampled during active COVID-19. This chain's CDR3 is CSLTSGSDTQYF. CDR3 in DNA: TGCAGCCTGACTAGCGGGAGCGATACGCAGTATTTT.